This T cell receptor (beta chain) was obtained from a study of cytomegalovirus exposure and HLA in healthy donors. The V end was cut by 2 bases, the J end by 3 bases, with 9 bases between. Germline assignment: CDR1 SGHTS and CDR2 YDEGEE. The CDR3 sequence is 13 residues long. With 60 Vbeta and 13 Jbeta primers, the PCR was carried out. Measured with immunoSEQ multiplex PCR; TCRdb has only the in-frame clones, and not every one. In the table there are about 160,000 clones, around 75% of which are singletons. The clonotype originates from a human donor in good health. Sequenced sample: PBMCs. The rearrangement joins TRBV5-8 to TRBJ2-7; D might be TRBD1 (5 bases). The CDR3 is CASSFEGDYEQYF. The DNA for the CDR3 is TGTGCCAGCAGCTTCGAAGGGGACTACGAGCAGTACTTC.